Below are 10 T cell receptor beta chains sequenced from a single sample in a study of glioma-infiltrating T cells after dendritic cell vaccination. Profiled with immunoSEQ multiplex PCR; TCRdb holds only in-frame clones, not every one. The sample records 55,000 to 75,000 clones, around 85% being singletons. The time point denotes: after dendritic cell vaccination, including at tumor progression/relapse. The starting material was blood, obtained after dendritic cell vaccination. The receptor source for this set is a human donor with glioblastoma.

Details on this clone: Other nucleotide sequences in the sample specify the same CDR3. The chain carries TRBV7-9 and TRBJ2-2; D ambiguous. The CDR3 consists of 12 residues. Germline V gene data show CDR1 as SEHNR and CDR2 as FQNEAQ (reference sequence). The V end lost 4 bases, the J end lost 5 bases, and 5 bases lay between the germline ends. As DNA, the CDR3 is TGTGCCAGCAGCTCTAGTACCGGGGAGCTGTTTTTT. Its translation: CASSSSTGELFF.

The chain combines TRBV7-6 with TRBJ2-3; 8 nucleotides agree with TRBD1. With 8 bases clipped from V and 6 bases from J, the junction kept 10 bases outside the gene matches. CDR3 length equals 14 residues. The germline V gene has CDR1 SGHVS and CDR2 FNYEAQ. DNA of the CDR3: TGTGCCAGCGCCGAAGCAGGGGGCTTCGATACGCAGTATTTT. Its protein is CASAEAGGFDTQYF.

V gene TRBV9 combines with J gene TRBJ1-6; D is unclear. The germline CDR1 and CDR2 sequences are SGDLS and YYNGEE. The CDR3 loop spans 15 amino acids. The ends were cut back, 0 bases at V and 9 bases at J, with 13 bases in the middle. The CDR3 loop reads CASSVDSVGISPLHF. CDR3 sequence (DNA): TGTGCCAGCAGCGTAGATAGCGTTGGGATTTCACCCCTCCACTTT.

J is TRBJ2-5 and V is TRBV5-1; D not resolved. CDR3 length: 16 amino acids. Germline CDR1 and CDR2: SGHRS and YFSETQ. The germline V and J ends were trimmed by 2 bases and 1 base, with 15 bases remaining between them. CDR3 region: CASSFPKMQIQETQYF. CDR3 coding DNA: TGCGCCAGCAGCTTCCCGAAGATGCAGATCCAAGAGACCCAGTACTTC.

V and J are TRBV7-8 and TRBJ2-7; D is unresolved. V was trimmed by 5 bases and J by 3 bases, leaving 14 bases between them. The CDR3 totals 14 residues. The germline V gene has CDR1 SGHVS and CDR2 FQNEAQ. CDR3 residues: CASSPPLEHYEQYF. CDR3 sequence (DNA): TGTGCCAGCAGCCCCCCCCTAGAGCACTACGAGCAGTACTTC.

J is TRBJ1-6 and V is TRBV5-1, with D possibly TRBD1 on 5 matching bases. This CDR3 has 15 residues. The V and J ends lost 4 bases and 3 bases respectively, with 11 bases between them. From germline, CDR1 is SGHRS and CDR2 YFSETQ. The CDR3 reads CASSPQGRYNSPLHF. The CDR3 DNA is TGCGCCAGCAGCCCCCAGGGCCGCTATAATTCACCCCTCCACTTT.

The CDR3 DNA follows: TGTGCCAGCAGCCCGGGGGGTTCAATCTACGAGCAGTACTTC. Amino acids: CASSPGGSIYEQYF. V is TRBV27 and J is TRBJ2-7; 7 positions match TRBD2. CDR3 length: 14 residues. Germline V gives CDR1 MNHEY, CDR2 SMNVEV (reference sequence). The J segment lost 3 bases and the V segment lost 6 bases, leaving 8 bases of the junction unmatched.

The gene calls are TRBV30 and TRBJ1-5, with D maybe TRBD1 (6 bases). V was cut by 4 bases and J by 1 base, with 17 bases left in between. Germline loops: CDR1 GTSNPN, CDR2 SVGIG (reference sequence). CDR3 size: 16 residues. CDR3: CAWTPRGARSNQPQHF. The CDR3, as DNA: TGTGCCTGGACCCCGCGGGGGGCGCGAAGCAATCAGCCCCAGCATTTT.

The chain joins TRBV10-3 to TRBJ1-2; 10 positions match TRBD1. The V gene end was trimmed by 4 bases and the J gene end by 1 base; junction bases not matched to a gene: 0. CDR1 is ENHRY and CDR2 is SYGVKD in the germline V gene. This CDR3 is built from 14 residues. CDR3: CAISGDRGNYGYTF. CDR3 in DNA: TGTGCCATCAGTGGGGACAGGGGTAACTATGGCTACACCTTC.

CDR3 sequence: CASSLQLGYEQFF. Written as DNA, the CDR3 is TGTGCCAGCTCACTACAACTAGGCTATGAGCAGTTCTTC. The chain joins TRBV18 to TRBJ2-1; perhaps TRBD2 as D (5 bases). This CDR3 contains 13 residues. Trimming took 4 bases from V and 8 from J, leaving 12 bases between them. Germline CDR1 reads KGHSH; CDR2 reads LQKENI. Together with reference TRBV18 and TRBJ2-1, the CDR3 gives the full variable domain: NAGVMQNPRHLVRRRGQEARLRCSPMKGHSHVYWYRQLPEEGLKFMVYLQKENIIDESGMPKERFSAEFPKEGPSILRIQQVVRGDSAAYFCASSLQLGYEQFFGPGTRLTVL.